This is a list of T cell receptor beta chains from one sample in a study of T-cell reconstitution after alpha-beta-depleted transplantation in children. TCRdb redid the calling of the PCR reads with MiXCR, one entry per CDR3 protein. The data contain roughly 490,000 distinct CDR3 sequences, 9.5% to 12% of them singletons. The material was PBMCs, mostly from graft donor cells, obtained 180 days after TCRalphabeta/CD19-depleted stem cell transplant. The receptors shown here come from a female patient between 2 and 15 years old who had a stem cell transplant for aplastic anemia, so the T cells may come from the graft donor. CDR3s include the opening cysteine and the closing phenylalanine or tryptophan. D genes are given only for firm matches. Clone size is shown for a subset of rows, as once, few, many or a class of expanded clone.

DNA	CDR3	size	J	D	V
TGTGCCAGCAGTTTAGCCTCCGCTGTCCAAAAAAAACTGTTTTTT	CASSLASAVQKKLFF	few	TRBJ1-4	.	TRBV27
TGTGCCAGCAGTTTCCGCGACAGGGGGCGGAATGAAAAACTGTTTTTT	CASSFRDRGRNEKLFF	many	TRBJ1-4	TRBD1	TRBV28
TGCAGCGTTGAAGCCCCAGCCGTACACGGGGAGCAGTTCTTC	CSVEAPAVHGEQFF	few	TRBJ2-1	.	TRBV29-1
TGCAGCGTTGAGAAACCTTATGGCTACACCTTC	CSVEKPYGYTF	.	TRBJ1-2	.	TRBV29-1
TGTGCCACCGGGGGACAGTTCAATCAGCCCCAGCATTTT	CATGGQFNQPQHF	few	TRBJ1-5	TRBD1	TRBV7-9
TGCGCCAGCAGCCCACACAGGGGGCTTAATGAAAAACTGTTTTTT	CASSPHRGLNEKLFF	.	TRBJ1-4	TRBD1	TRBV5-1
TGTGCCAGCAGTAGCATCAGGGGAGGAGGTGAAAAACTGTTTTTT	CASSSIRGGGEKLFF	.	TRBJ1-4	.	TRBV12-3/TRBV12-4
TGTGCCACCAGCAGAGATGGCCCCCAATGGGGCACTGAAGCTTTCTTT	CATSRDGPQWGTEAFF	.	TRBJ1-1	.	TRBV15
TGTGCCAGCAGTAGGCAGGGCGTTCAGGCCGGGGAGCTGTTTTTT	CASSRQGVQAGELFF	many	TRBJ2-2	.	TRBV12-3/TRBV12-4
TGTGCCAGCAGTTACTCGGCTGAGAGGGAGCAGTACTTC	CASSYSAEREQYF	.	TRBJ2-7	.	TRBV6-2/TRBV6-3
TGTGCCAGCAGTTTAAGGGGACTAGCGGGGACCCAGTACTTC	CASSLRGLAGTQYF	few	TRBJ2-5	TRBD2	TRBV12-3/TRBV12-4
TGCGCCAGCAGCCCTAGATCAATCTGGTTCTCTGGGGCCAACGTCCTGACTTTC	CASSPRSIWFSGANVLTF	.	TRBJ2-6	.	TRBV5-1
TGCGCCAGCAGCTTCTACAGCCTCATTCGCTATGGCTACACCTTC	CASSFYSLIRYGYTF	many	TRBJ1-2	.	TRBV5-1
TGTGCCAGCAGCTTTAATAGGGCTAGCGGCGCCCCCTACGAGCAGTACTTC	CASSFNRASGAPYEQYF	.	TRBJ2-7	TRBD2	TRBV7-3
TGTGCCAGCAGTTTAGCGCGCCACCTTAGCGGACCTGCTAGCACAGATACGCAGTATTTT	CASSLARHLSGPASTDTQYF	.	TRBJ2-3	.	TRBV12-3/TRBV12-4
TGCAGTGCTAGAGATCGGGCCGGTCGCAATGAGCAGTTCTTC	CSARDRAGRNEQFF	.	TRBJ2-1	.	TRBV20-1
TGCAGCGTTGCCGACAGGGGCCAAGAGACCCAGTACTTC	CSVADRGQETQYF	.	TRBJ2-5	TRBD1	TRBV29-1
TGTGCCACCAGCAGAGGGGCGGGGACCCAGTACTTC	CATSRGAGTQYF	few	TRBJ2-5	.	TRBV15
TGTGCCTGTTGGCCGGGACAGGGGGTAACCAAAAACATTCAGTACTTC	CACWPGQGVTKNIQYF	.	TRBJ2-4	TRBD1	TRBV30
TGTGCCAGTACCTCACTCGGGACTTCAACCAAAAACATTCAGTACTTC	CASTSLGTSTKNIQYF	.	TRBJ2-4	.	TRBV19
TGTGCCAGCAGCTTAGCGAGGCAGTTGGGGAGGGAGACCCAGTACTTC	CASSLARQLGRETQYF	.	TRBJ2-5	.	TRBV7-2
TGTGCCAGCAGCCGGCCTTGGAGGACAGTATTC	CASSRPWRTVF	few	TRBJ2-1	.	TRBV7-9
TGCGCCAGCAGCCCCCAGGGGAGGGCCCCAGATACGCAGTATTTT	CASSPQGRAPDTQYF	.	TRBJ2-3	.	TRBV4-3
TGCGCCAGCAGCCAAGGGGGGGTGGCAGATACGCAGTATTTT	CASSQGGVADTQYF	.	TRBJ2-3	.	TRBV4-3
TGCAGCGTTGAGCTCCAGCGGGATACCTACGAGCAGTACTTC	CSVELQRDTYEQYF	few	TRBJ2-7	TRBD2	TRBV29-1
TGCAGCGTTGGAGGGGGGGATCAGCCCCAGCATTTT	CSVGGGDQPQHF	many	TRBJ1-5	.	TRBV29-1
TGTGCCAGCTCACCGGGCGTGGGACCAACCTACGAGCAGTACTTC	CASSPGVGPTYEQYF	few	TRBJ2-7	.	TRBV18
TGTGCCAGCAGCCCGAGGAGGGGGGGAGGACGCTCCTACAATGAGCAGTTCTTC	CASSPRRGGGRSYNEQFF	.	TRBJ2-1	.	TRBV4-2
TGCAGTGCTAGACCCTTGACAGAAAACACCATATATTTT	CSARPLTENTIYF	many	TRBJ1-3	.	TRBV20-1
TGTGCCAGCCGACGGTCGGGGGGTTACAATGAGCAGTTCTTC	CASRRSGGYNEQFF	few	TRBJ2-1	TRBD2	TRBV27
TGTGCCAGCTCACGACCGGGACAGGGGTTGGGGAATCAGCCCCAGCATTTT	CASSRPGQGLGNQPQHF	.	TRBJ1-5	TRBD1	TRBV18
TGTGCCAGCAGTCGAGGGGGTGAAGCTTTCTTT	CASSRGGEAFF	many	TRBJ1-1	.	TRBV6-5
TGTGCCAGCAGGCACCCCGGACGGAACTATGGCTACACCTTC	CASRHPGRNYGYTF	.	TRBJ1-2	.	TRBV6-2/TRBV6-3
TGCGCCAGCAGCCCGCACGATGACTATGGCTACACCTTC	CASSPHDDYGYTF	few	TRBJ1-2	.	TRBV5-1
TGCAGTGCTAGCGGCCAAGAGACCCAGTACTTC	CSASGQETQYF	many	TRBJ2-5	.	TRBV20-1
TGTGCCATTAAACACACCACAGGGTCGGACATCACAGATACGCAGTATTTT	CAIKHTTGSDITDTQYF	few	TRBJ2-3	.	TRBV10-3
TGCGCCAGCAGCTCTGAACCTAGCACAGATACGCAGTATTTT	CASSSEPSTDTQYF	once	TRBJ2-3	.	TRBV5-1
TGTGCCAGCAGCTTGCTGATCACTTGGGACAGTCAAATAGATGAGCAGTTCTTC	CASSLLITWDSQIDEQFF	many	TRBJ2-1	TRBD1	TRBV11-2
TGTGCCAGCAGTTTGCGGGCTAGCGGGAGGGCCTTGGGTTACGAGCAGTACTTC	CASSLRASGRALGYEQYF	few	TRBJ2-7	TRBD2	TRBV28
TGTGCCAGCAGTTTGGGGTCAGGCCCTAGGGATGAGCAGTTCTTC	CASSLGSGPRDEQFF	many	TRBJ2-1	.	TRBV27